These T cell receptor beta chains were read from a single sample in a study of blood T cell repertoires in COVID-19. Profiled with immunoSEQ multiplex PCR; TCRdb holds only in-frame clones, not every one. The repertoire consists of about 150,000 clones, with more than 70% occurring once and the leading ten covering approximately 10%. The sequencing sample was made of peripheral blood. The receptors stem from an elderly woman with active or convalescent COVID-19. CDR3s include the opening cysteine and the closing phenylalanine or tryptophan. The D gene is left open where the match is weak. Size tells how often a clone was seen (once, few, many) or the class of an expanded clone, and some rows leave it out.

TRBV7-2,TRBJ1-1,-,TRBD1,CASSLAGTGNTEAFF,TGTGCCAGCAGCTTAGCCGGGACAGGGAACACTGAAGCTTTCTTT
TRBV28,TRBJ1-1,-,-,CASSGGSMNTEAFF,TGTGCCAGCAGTGGAGGGAGCATGAACACTGAAGCTTTCTTT
TRBV3-1/TRBV3-2,TRBJ2-1,-,TRBD2,CASSQETSGIGEQFF,TGTGCCAGCAGCCAAGAGACTAGCGGGATCGGAGAGCAGTTCTTC
TRBV15,TRBJ2-1,-,-,CATSSGTRSYNEQFF,TGTGCCACCAGCAGCGGGACTCGCTCCTACAATGAGCAGTTCTTC
TRBV19,TRBJ2-7,-,-,CASSTLKRGYYEQYF,TGTGCCAGTAGTACCCTCAAGCGCGGCTACTACGAGCAGTACTTC
TRBV28,TRBJ1-2,-,-,CASIEGGSGYGYTF,TGTGCCAGCATTGAAGGAGGTAGTGGCTATGGCTACACCTTC
TRBV15,TRBJ1-4,-,-,CATSREGQSYNEKLFF,TGTGCCACCAGCAGAGAAGGACAGAGTTATAATGAAAAACTGTTTTTT
TRBV5-1,TRBJ2-7,-,TRBD2,CASSLAKGSGSIEQYF,TGCGCCAGCAGCTTGGCCAAGGGTAGCGGGAGTATTGAGCAGTACTTC
TRBV5-8,TRBJ1-1,-,-,CASSLVGSGPIRAFF,TGTGCCAGCAGCTTGGTTGGATCAGGGCCAATCCGAGCTTTCTTT
TRBV5-6,TRBJ1-2,-,-,CASSFDRKGRGYTF,TGTGCCAGCAGCTTTGATCGTAAAGGGAGAGGCTACACCTTC
TRBV2,TRBJ2-5,-,-,CASSDDRETQYF,TGTGCCAGCAGTGATGACAGAGAGACCCAGTACTTC
TRBV6-4,TRBJ2-7,-,-,CASSDFGGCEQYF,TGTGCCAGCAGTGACTTCGGAGGGTGCGAGCAGTACTTC
TRBV11-2,TRBJ1-2,-,-,CASSFGPEQFLPGYTF,TGTGCCAGCAGCTTTGGCCCTGAACAGTTCCTCCCTGGCTACACCTTC
TRBV7-9,TRBJ1-2,-,-,CASSLPSAVPYGYTF,TGTGCCAGCAGCTTACCTAGCGCGGTACCCTATGGCTACACCTTC
TRBV28,TRBJ2-7,-,TRBD2,CASSLSKASGLPYEQYF,TGTGCCAGCAGTTTAAGTAAGGCTAGCGGGCTTCCCTACGAGCAGTACTTC
TRBV19,TRBJ1-5,-,TRBD1,CASSITGGNQPQHF,TGTGCCAGTAGTATCACAGGGGGAAATCAGCCCCAGCATTTT
TRBV5-1,TRBJ1-5,-,TRBD1,CASSLGQGPEEPQHF,TGCGCCAGCAGCTTGGGACAGGGCCCTGAGGAGCCCCAGCATTTT
TRBV5-4,TRBJ2-2,-,-,CASSFWGPNTGELFF,TGTGCCAGCAGCTTCTGGGGGCCGAACACCGGGGAGCTGTTTTTT
TRBV2,TRBJ2-7,-,TRBD2,CASSEMTSGTYEQYF,TGTGCCAGCAGTGAAATGACTAGCGGGACCTACGAGCAGTACTTC
TRBV19,TRBJ1-1,-,-,CASSINPTNTEAFF,TGTGCCAGTAGTATAAACCCTACGAACACTGAAGCTTTCTTT
TRBV4-2,TRBJ1-2,-,-,CASSQDGQGRYGYTF,TGTGCCAGCAGCCAAGATGGTCAGGGGCGCTATGGCTACACCTTC
TRBV6-6,TRBJ2-3,few,TRBD2,CASSSPGLADPDTQYF,TGTGCCAGCAGTTCCCCGGGACTAGCGGACCCAGATACGCAGTATTTT
TRBV7-2,TRBJ2-1,-,-,CASSLERVVNEQFF,TGTGCCAGCAGCTTAGAGCGAGTGGTGAATGAGCAGTTCTTC
TRBV9,TRBJ1-6,-,-,CASSVGQGVGYMDSPLHF,TGTGCCAGCAGCGTAGGGCAGGGTGTAGGCTATATGGATTCACCCCTCCACTTT
TRBV13,TRBJ1-1,once,-,CASSLNRAGTEAFF,TGTGCCAGCAGCTTAAACAGGGCCGGAACTGAAGCTTTCTTT
TRBV5-1,TRBJ1-1,few,-,CASSLQGGTEAFF,TGCGCCAGCAGCCTGCAGGGTGGCACTGAAGCTTTCTTT
TRBV4-1,TRBJ1-1,-,-,CASSLLGANTEAFF,TGCGCCAGCAGCCTCCTGGGAGCGAACACTGAAGCTTTCTTT
TRBV29-1,TRBJ1-4,-,TRBD1,CSVGQGANEKLFF,TGCAGCGTTGGACAGGGCGCTAATGAAAAACTGTTTTTT
TRBV5-1,TRBJ1-1,-,-,CASSLGRGWNTEAFF,TGCGCCAGCAGCTTGGGCAGGGGATGGAACACTGAAGCTTTCTTT
TRBV19,TRBJ1-5,-,TRBD1,CASRTRQGVDQPQHF,TGTGCCAGTAGGACCAGACAGGGAGTTGATCAGCCCCAGCATTTT
TRBV2,TRBJ2-7,few,TRBD2,CASSDWEGDEQYF,TGTGCCAGCAGTGATTGGGAGGGCGACGAGCAGTACTTC